This T cell receptor beta chain originates from a study of response to subunit inactivated influenza vaccine. This clonotype has only a few counts. Antigen specificity is unknown. Germline values: CDR1 SGHRS, CDR2 YFSETQ. This CDR3 has 15 amino acids. Losses at the gene ends were 0 bases for V and 3 bases for J; bases not matched to a gene: 5. From the RT-PCR reads, TCRdb called clonotypes with MiXCR, one entry per CDR3 protein. Of 530,000 or so distinct CDR3 sequences in the sample, around 25% were seen once. Overall study findings and caveats: It was the authors' suggestion that each seasonal influenza vaccination recruits few new T cells.

The clonotype originates from a middle-aged man who received an inactivated influenza vaccine. V usage is TRBV5-1 and J usage is TRBJ1-2, with 7 bases matching TRBD1. This sample comprised CD4+ T cells sorted from PBMCs, obtained 5 days after vaccination. This CDR3 reads CASSLANRGDYGYTF. The CDR3 nucleotides are TGCGCCAGCAGCTTGGCCAACAGGGGAGACTATGGCTACACCTTC. Using reference TRBV5-1 and TRBJ1-2 for the parts outside the CDR3, the full variable domain is KAGVTQTPRYLIKTRGQQVTLSCSPISGHRSVSWYQQTPGQGLQFLFEYFSETQRNKGNFPGRFSGRQFSNSRSEMNVSTLELGDSALYLCASSLANRGDYGYTFGSGTRLTVV.